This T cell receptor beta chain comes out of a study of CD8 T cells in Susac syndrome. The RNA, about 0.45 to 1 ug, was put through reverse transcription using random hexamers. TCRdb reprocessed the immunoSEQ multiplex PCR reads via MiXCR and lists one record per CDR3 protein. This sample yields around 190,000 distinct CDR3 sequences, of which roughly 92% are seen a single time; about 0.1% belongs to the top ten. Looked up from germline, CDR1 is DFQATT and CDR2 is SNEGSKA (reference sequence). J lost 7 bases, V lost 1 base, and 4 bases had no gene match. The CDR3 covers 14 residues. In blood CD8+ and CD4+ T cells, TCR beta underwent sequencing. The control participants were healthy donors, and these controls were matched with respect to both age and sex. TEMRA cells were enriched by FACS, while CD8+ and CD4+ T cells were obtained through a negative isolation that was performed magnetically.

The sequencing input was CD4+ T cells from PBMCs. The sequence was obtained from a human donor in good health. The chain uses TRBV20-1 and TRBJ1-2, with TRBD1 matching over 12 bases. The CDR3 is CSARGDRGHAGYTF. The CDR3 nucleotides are TGCAGTGCTAGAGGGGACAGGGGGCATGCTGGCTACACCTTC.